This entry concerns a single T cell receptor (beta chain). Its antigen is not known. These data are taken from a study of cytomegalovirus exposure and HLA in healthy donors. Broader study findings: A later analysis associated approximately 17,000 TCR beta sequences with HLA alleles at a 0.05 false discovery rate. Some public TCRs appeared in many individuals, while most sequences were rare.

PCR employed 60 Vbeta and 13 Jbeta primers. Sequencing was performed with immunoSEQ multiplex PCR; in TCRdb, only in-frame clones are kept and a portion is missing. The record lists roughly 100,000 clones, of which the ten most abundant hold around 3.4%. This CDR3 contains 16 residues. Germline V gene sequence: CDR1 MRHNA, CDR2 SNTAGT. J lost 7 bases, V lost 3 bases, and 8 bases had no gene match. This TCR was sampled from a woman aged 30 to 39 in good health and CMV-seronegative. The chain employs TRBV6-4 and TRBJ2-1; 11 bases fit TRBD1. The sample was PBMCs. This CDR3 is CASSESVGQGGNEQFF. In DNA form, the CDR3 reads TGTGCCAGCAGTGAATCAGTGGGACAGGGGGGGAATGAGCAGTTCTTC.